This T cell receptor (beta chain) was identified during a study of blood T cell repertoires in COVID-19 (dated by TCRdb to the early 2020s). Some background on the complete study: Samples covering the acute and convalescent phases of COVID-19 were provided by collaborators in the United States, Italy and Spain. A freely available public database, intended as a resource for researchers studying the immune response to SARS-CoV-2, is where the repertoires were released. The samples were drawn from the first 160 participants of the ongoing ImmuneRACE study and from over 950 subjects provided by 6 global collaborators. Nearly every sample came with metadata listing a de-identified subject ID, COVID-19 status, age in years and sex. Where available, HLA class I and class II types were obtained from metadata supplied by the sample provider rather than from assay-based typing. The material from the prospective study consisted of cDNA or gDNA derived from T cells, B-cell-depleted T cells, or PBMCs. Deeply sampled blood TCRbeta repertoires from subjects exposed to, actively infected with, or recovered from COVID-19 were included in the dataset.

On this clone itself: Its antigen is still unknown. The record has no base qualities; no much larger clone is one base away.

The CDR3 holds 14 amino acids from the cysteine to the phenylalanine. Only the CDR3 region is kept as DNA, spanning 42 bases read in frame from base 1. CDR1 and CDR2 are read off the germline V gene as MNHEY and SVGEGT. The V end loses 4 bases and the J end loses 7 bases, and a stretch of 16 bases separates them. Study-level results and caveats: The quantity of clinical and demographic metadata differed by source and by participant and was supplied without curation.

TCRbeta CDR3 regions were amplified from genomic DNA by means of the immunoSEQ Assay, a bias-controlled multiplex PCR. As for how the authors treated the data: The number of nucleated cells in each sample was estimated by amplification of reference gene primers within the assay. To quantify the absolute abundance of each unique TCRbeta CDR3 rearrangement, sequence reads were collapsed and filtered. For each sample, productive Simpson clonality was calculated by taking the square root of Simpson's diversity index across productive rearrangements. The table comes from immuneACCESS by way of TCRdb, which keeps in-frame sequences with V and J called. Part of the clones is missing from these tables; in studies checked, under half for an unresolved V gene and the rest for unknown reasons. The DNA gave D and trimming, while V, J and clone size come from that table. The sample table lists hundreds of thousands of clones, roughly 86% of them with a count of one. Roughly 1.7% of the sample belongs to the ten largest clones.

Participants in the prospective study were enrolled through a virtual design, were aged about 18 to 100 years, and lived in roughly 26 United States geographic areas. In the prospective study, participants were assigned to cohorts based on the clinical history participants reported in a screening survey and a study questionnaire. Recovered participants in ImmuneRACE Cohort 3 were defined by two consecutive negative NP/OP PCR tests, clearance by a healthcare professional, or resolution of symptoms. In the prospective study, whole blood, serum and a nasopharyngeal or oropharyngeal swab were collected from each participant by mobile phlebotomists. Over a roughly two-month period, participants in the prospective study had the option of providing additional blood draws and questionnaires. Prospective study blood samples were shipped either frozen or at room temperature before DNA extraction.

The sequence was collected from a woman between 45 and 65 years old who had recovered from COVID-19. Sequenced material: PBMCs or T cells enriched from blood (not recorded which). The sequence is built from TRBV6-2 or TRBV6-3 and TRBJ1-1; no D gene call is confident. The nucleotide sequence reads TGTGCCAGCAGTTCCCTAAGCATTGGTAATGAAGCTTTCTTT. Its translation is CASSSLSIGNEAFF.